This T cell receptor beta chain was observed in a study of cytomegalovirus exposure and HLA in healthy donors. Regarding the study as a whole: Among the most significant clusters, several appeared linked to common viral pathogens in a later analysis. In vitro testing confirmed a few CMV-associated chains as specific for CMV antigens. Some public TCRs appeared in many individuals, while most sequences were rare. In an earlier analysis, about 90% or about 30%: the productive usage of most TCR beta V segments.

With 60 Vbeta and 13 Jbeta primers, the PCR was carried out. The protocol was immunoSEQ multiplex PCR, while the TCRdb copy is restricted to in-frame clones and leaves out a portion. This table has over 150,000 clones, nearly 80% appearing once. The count of this clone is one. Its antigen remains unidentified. Germline V gene lookup returns CDR1 WNHNN and CDR2 SYGVQD (reference sequence). V was pared by 5 bases and J by 7 bases, with 3 bases of the junction left unmatched. The CDR3 is 15 amino acids. The receptor was isolated from a man aged 18 to 29 in good health and CMV-seropositive. This chain joins TRBV10-1 and TRBJ2-1, with TRBD2 matching 15 bases. The sample comprised PBMCs. CDR3 region: CASSFGLAGGNEQFF. The CDR3 bases are TGCGCCAGCAGTTTCGGACTAGCGGGAGGGAATGAGCAGTTCTTC.